Each of the 17 T cell receptor beta chains below was sequenced from the same sample in a study of CD8+CD57+ T cells in acquired aplastic anemia. By flow cytometry, patients selected for sequencing had shown an expansion of CD8+CD57+ cells. Investigators profiled TCR beta VDJ and CDR3 from genomic DNA template. TCRdb recomputed calls from the reads with MiXCR, one row per CDR3 protein. The table records some 140,000 distinct CDR3 sequences, about 52% of them present only once. The specimen was sorted CD4+, CD8+, or CD8+CD57+ T cells (not recorded which) from PBMCs. These receptors came from a human donor with aplastic anemia.

This clonotype was observed a handful of times. The chain has TRBV15 and TRBJ1-1; the D gene is possibly TRBD1 (6 bases). V dropped 4 bases and J dropped 3 bases, with 12 bases sitting between them. Germline loops: CDR1 LNHNV, CDR2 YYDKDF (reference sequence). The CDR3 contains 14 residues. The CDR3 nucleotides are TGTGCCACCAGCAAAAGACAGGTAGACACTGAAGCTTTCTTT. It translates to CATSKRQVDTEAFF.

The rearrangement uses TRBV15 and TRBJ2-1, with D possibly being TRBD2 (5 bases). The CDR3 consists of 13 residues. V gave up 0 bases and J gave up 7 bases, with 7 bases separating them. CDR1 and CDR2 from the germline V gene are LNHNV and YYDKDF (reference sequence). The CDR3 region is CATSRDRRNEQFF. The CDR3 region has the DNA TGTGCCACCAGCAGAGATCGGAGGAATGAGCAGTTCTTC.

V is TRBV24-1 and J is TRBJ2-5; TRBD1 agrees at 8 bases. The trim removed 10 bases at V and 4 bases at J, leaving 10 bases unmatched. This CDR3 contains 14 residues. CDR1 KGHDR and CDR2 SFDVKD come from the germline V gene. CDR3 sequence reads: CATSPGTGLETQYF. As DNA, the CDR3 is TGTGCCACTAGTCCCGGGACAGGTTTAGAGACCCAGTACTTC.

This clonotype was found once. A much larger clone differs from this one at a single base, so this may be a read error. This chain connects TRBV15 to TRBJ1-1, with unresolved D. V lost 5 bases to trimming and J lost 4 bases, with 14 bases between them. This CDR3 spans 14 amino acids. CDR1 and CDR2 from the germline V gene are LNHNV and YYDKDF (reference sequence). CDR3 region: CATSPPDLVTEAFF. In DNA form, the CDR3 reads TGTGCCACCAGCCCCCCAGATTTAGTCACTGAAGCTTTCTTT.

V and J are TRBV7-8 and TRBJ2-7; 7 nucleotides line up with TRBD1. J lost 2 bases, V lost 5 bases, and 3 bases had no gene match. The CDR3 spans 13 residues. Germline-derived CDR1 and CDR2 are SGHVS and FQNEAQ. The CDR3 is CASSVTGTYEQYF. CDR3 coding DNA: TGTGCCAGCAGCGTGACAGGGACCTACGAGCAGTACTTC.

A few counts support this clonotype. The V call is TRBV7-8, the J call TRBJ2-1, with unresolved D. V was trimmed by 2 bases and J by 6 bases, leaving 14 bases between them. The CDR3 is made up of 15 amino acids. Germline loops: CDR1 SGHVS, CDR2 FQNEAQ. In DNA form, the CDR3 reads TGTGCCAGCAGCTTAATGTTGAATCTCGGCAATGAGCAGTTCTTC. Residues: CASSLMLNLGNEQFF. Looking up the rest from reference TRBV7-8 and TRBJ2-1 gives the full variable domain: GAGVSQSPRYKVAKRGQDVALRCDPISGHVSLFWYQQALGQGPEFLTYFQNEAQLDKSGLPSDRFFAERPEGSVSTLKIQRTQQEDSAVYLCASSLMLNLGNEQFFGPGTRLTVL.

At least ten counts were recorded for this clonotype. The chain employs TRBV19 and TRBJ2-5, with a tentative D call TRBD1 (6 bases). The CDR3 runs to 15 residues. Germline values: CDR1 LNHDA, CDR2 SQIVND (reference sequence). Trimming removed 3 bases from V and 6 bases from J, with 17 bases in between. The DNA of the CDR3 is TGTGCCAGTAGTATTACAGGGACCAACCCGCAGACCCAGTACTTC. Translation: CASSITGTNPQTQYF. Variable domain in full (rest from reference TRBV19 and TRBJ2-5): DGGITQSPKYLFRKEGQNVTLSCEQNLNHDAMYWYRQDPGQGLRLIYYSQIVNDFQKGDIAEGYSVSREKKESFPLTVTSAQKNPTAFYLCASSITGTNPQTQYFGPGTRLLVL.

This clonotype was observed a handful of times. J is TRBJ2-2 and V is TRBV4-1, with D perhaps matching TRBD1 (5 bases). V was cut by 1 base and J by 7 bases, with 13 bases left in between. The CDR3 loop spans 15 amino acids. CDR1 is MGHRA, CDR2 YSYEKL, per germline. The CDR3 region has the DNA TGCGCCAGCAGCCAAGGTTTCAGGGCGGACGGGGAGCTGTTTTTT. This encodes CASSQGFRADGELFF.

This clonotype was detected many times. The chain combines TRBV5-1 with TRBJ2-3; TRBD2 matches at 10 bases. The CDR3 contains 15 residues. Germline V gene sequence: CDR1 SGHRS, CDR2 YFSETQ. J gave up 6 bases and V 1 base, and 5 bases lay outside the gene matches. The CDR3 coding sequence is TGCGCCAGCAGCTTGAGCGGGGGGGCCCCTGATACGCAGTATTTT. Amino acid sequence: CASSLSGGAPDTQYF.

This chain uses TRBV2 with TRBJ1-1, with a weak D call TRBD1 (5 bases). Trimming took 3 bases from V and 5 from J, leaving 7 bases between them. Germline CDR1 reads SNHLY; CDR2 reads FYNNEI. There are 12 residues in the CDR3. The CDR3 DNA reads TGTGCCAGCAGTGATCCAGGGACTGAAGCTTTCTTT. Its translation is CASSDPGTEAFF.

This clonotype was picked up many times. The rearrangement links TRBV2 to TRBJ1-3, with D unresolved. The CDR3 contains 10 residues. Between the trimmed V and J ends, which lost 7 bases and 4 bases, there was a span of 2 bases. Per the germline V gene, CDR1 is SNHLY and CDR2 is FYNNEI. In DNA form, the CDR3 reads TGTGCCAGCACAGGAAACACCATATATTTT. As protein: CASTGNTIYF.

This chain links TRBV19 with TRBJ1-1; D is uncertain. The CDR3 has 13 amino acids. The V gene's germline CDR1 is LNHDA and CDR2 SQIVND (reference sequence). V lost 8 bases, J lost 4 bases, and 14 bases lay in between. The CDR3 sequence: CASPTPGSTEAFF. CDR3 sequence (DNA): TGTGCCAGTCCTACCCCGGGGAGCACTGAAGCTTTCTTT.

The V and J genes are TRBV20-1 and TRBJ1-6; D might be TRBD1 (5 bases). The germline V gene encodes CDR1 DFQATT and CDR2 SNEGSKA (reference sequence). The ends were cut back, 3 bases at V and 9 bases at J, with 24 bases in the middle. The CDR3 has 17 amino acids. DNA for the CDR3: TGCAGTGCTAGGACAGTGCCTGGGAACGCTGCCCGTTCACCCCTCCACTTT. The encoded protein is CSARTVPGNAARSPLHF.

This clonotype was seen repeatedly, ten times or more. The CDR3 coding sequence is TGCAGCGTTGTTGTCGAGCCACATTACGAGCAGTACTTC. Translating gives CSVVVEPHYEQYF. V usage is TRBV29-1 and J usage is TRBJ2-7; D gene unclear. The CDR3 is 13 amino acids. V shed 4 bases and J shed 4 bases, with 14 bases lying between them. Germline CDR1 is SQVTM and CDR2 is ANQGSEA.

The chain joins TRBV19 to TRBJ2-6; D gene ambiguous. V was clipped by 7 bases and J by 2 bases, with 6 bases between them. The CDR3 runs to 13 residues. CDR1 is LNHDA and CDR2 is SQIVND in the germline V gene (reference sequence). Here the CDR3 DNA reads TGTGCCAGTATCGGCCCTGGGGCCAACGTCCTGACTTTC. Its protein product is CASIGPGANVLTF.

Remarks on this clonotype: Since a much larger clone is just one base distant, this may be a read error. This chain joins TRBV5-5 and TRBJ2-5; D assignment may be TRBD1 or TRBD2 (6 bases each). V was cut by 4 bases and J by 5 bases, with 21 bases left in between. Germline lookup yields CDR1 SGHKS and CDR2 YYEKEE (reference sequence). The CDR3 consists of 16 residues. CDR3 sequence reads: CASSLGGGTWKETQYF. CDR3 coding DNA: TGTGCCAGCAGCCTGGGAGGCGGGACATGGAAGGAGACCCAGTACTTC.

The chain uses TRBV11-2 and TRBJ2-5; TRBD2 matches at 13 bases. The CDR3 is made up of 18 amino acids. Looked up from germline, CDR1 is SGHAT and CDR2 is FQNNGV. With 5 bases clipped from V and 3 bases from J, the junction kept 12 bases outside the gene matches. CDR3 in DNA: TGTGCCAGCAGCCCACAGACTAGCGGGGGGATCGATGAAGAGACCCAGTACTTC. Translating gives CASSPQTSGGIDEETQYF.